These 4 T cell receptor beta chains were all obtained from the same sample, sequenced in a study of regulatory T cells in long-lasting Graves disease. Combining iRepertoire HTBI primers with Arm-PCR of CDR3 regions, the authors built TCR beta libraries. TCRdb re-derived calls from the multiplex PCR reads in MiXCR, one entry per CDR3 protein. The profile covers about 520,000 distinct CDR3 sequences, with about 11% appearing a single time and roughly 8.2% taken by the ten largest. As for time point: newly diagnosed GD, antithyroid drugs for less than 3 months. RNA extracted from PBMCs served as the sequencing template. The same sample was also used in a study of T cells in Graves' hyperthyroidism and ophthalmopathy.

The specimen was peripheral blood mononuclear cells (PBMCs), collected at new diagnosis, from a patient treated with antithyroid drugs. These receptors were collected from a woman aged 25-40 years with Graves disease.

Points on this clonotype: A much larger clone lies a single base off, so this may be a read error. The chain links TRBV7-9 to TRBJ2-7; 7 bases are shared with TRBD2. With 3 bases clipped from V and 3 bases from J, the junction kept 2 bases outside the gene matches. Germline V gene lookup returns CDR1 SEHNR and CDR2 FQNEAQ (reference sequence). The CDR3 is made up of 13 amino acids. The CDR3 nucleotides read TGTGCCAGCAGCTTGGGGGAGGGCTACGAGCAGTACTTC. This encodes CASSLGEGYEQYF.

This clonotype showed up many times. The chain joins TRBV20-1 to TRBJ2-7; 12 bases match TRBD2. Germline values: CDR1 DFQATT, CDR2 SNEGSKA (reference sequence). V trimming: 6 bases; J trimming: 4 bases; junction bases outside the gene matches: 10. The CDR3 runs to 15 residues. The CDR3 sequence: CSASSPTSGGYEQYF. The CDR3 DNA reads as TGCAGTGCAAGCTCCCCGACTAGCGGGGGATACGAGCAGTACTTC.

The chain recombines TRBV19 with TRBJ2-2; the D gene could be TRBD1 or TRBD2 (6 bases each). Germline V gives CDR1 LNHDA, CDR2 SQIVND (reference sequence). The CDR3 totals 17 residues. The V end lost 4 bases, the J end lost 6 bases, and 21 bases lay between the germline ends. CDR3 sequence reads: CASSTGATPVLAGELFF. CDR3 nucleotides: TGTGCCAGTAGTACGGGGGCCACTCCGGTATTGGCCGGGGAGCTGTTTTTT.

The rearrangement links TRBV29-1 to TRBJ1-1, with D uncertain. V was shortened by 0 bases and J by 3 bases, with 11 bases between the two germline ends. The CDR3 has 14 residues. CDR1 is SQVTM and CDR2 is ANQGSEA in the germline V gene. CDR3 coding DNA: TGCAGCGTTGAAGACACAGATTATGACACTGAAGCTTTCTTT. It translates to CSVEDTDYDTEAFF.